The 20 T cell receptor beta chains below come from one sample, sequenced in a study of T cell responses to AZD1222 COVID-19 vaccine. Some clones are missing from TCRdb's copy, which holds only in-frame ones; the method was immunoSEQ multiplex PCR. Of about 93,000 clones listed, more than 80% are singletons. Here the sequenced sample was peripheral blood, taken 28 days after the second AZD1222 dose. The receptors originated from an adult who received the AZD1222 COVID-19 vaccine.

The chain is built from TRBV5-1 and TRBJ2-7, with D possibly matching TRBD1 (5 bases). The V and J ends lost 2 bases and 0 bases respectively, with 9 bases between them. This CDR3 has 14 residues. Germline V gene lookup returns CDR1 SGHRS and CDR2 YFSETQ. The chain's CDR3 is CASSLADSSYEQYF. The CDR3 DNA sequence: TGCGCCAGCAGCTTAGCCGACAGCTCCTACGAGCAGTACTTC.

V gene TRBV6-1 combines with J gene TRBJ2-7; D may match TRBD1 or TRBD2 (7 bases each). The germline gives CDR1 MNHNS, CDR2 SASEGT. V shed 2 bases and J shed 3 bases, with 17 bases lying between them. The CDR3 has 16 residues. The CDR3 loop is CASSERARGEGYEQYF. The CDR3, as DNA: TGTGCCAGCAGTGAAAGGGCCAGGGGGGAGGGCTACGAGCAGTACTTC.

V usage is TRBV27 and J usage is TRBJ2-2, with 11 nucleotides matching TRBD1. This CDR3 has 16 amino acids. Per the germline V gene, CDR1 is MNHEY and CDR2 is SMNVEV (reference sequence). J gave up 5 bases and V 3 bases, and 5 bases lay outside the gene matches. The CDR3 DNA is TGTGCCAGCAGTTTTTCCGGGACAGGGGGAACCGGGGAGCTGTTTTTT. Translated: CASSFSGTGGTGELFF.

The rearrangement joins TRBV6-5 to TRBJ2-2, with 8 bases matching TRBD2. V gave up 7 bases and J gave up 3 bases; unmatched junction bases: 4. This CDR3 spans 14 amino acids. Looked up from germline, CDR1 is MNHEY and CDR2 is SVGAGI. DNA for the CDR3: TGTGCCAGCATCCGGGGGGGGGACACCGGGGAGCTGTTTTTT. Its protein product is CASIRGGDTGELFF.

On this clone itself: This sample also contains other DNA sequences that code for the same CDR3. This chain joins TRBV18 and TRBJ2-1; the match to TRBD2 covers 11 bases. This CDR3 comprises 16 residues. Per the germline V gene, CDR1 is KGHSH and CDR2 is LQKENI. The trim removed 3 bases at V and 0 bases at J, leaving 1 base unmatched. CDR3 nucleotide sequence: TGTGCCAGCTCACCCCTAGCGGGGGGCTCCTACAATGAGCAGTTCTTC. It yields the protein CASSPLAGGSYNEQFF.

The rearrangement links TRBV6-4 to TRBJ2-3; 8 positions match TRBD2. The CDR3 is 15 amino acids. Per the germline V gene, CDR1 is MRHNA and CDR2 is SNTAGT. After removal of 3 bases from V and 0 bases from J, the junction contained 2 bases not matched to a gene. The CDR3 coding sequence is TGTGCCAGCAGTGAACTAGCGGATAGCACAGATACGCAGTATTTT. It is translated as CASSELADSTDTQYF.

V and J are TRBV5-1 and TRBJ1-1; no definite D call. V was shortened by 0 bases and J by 2 bases, with 14 bases between the two germline ends. CDR1 and CDR2 (germline): SGHRS, YFSETQ. This CDR3 region has 16 residues. Here the CDR3 reads CASSLDGSRVNTEAFF. The DNA for the CDR3 is TGCGCCAGCAGCTTGGACGGTTCGAGAGTAAACACTGAAGCTTTCTTT.

V is TRBV4-2 and J is TRBJ1-3; 8 bases fit TRBD1. Germline V gene data show CDR1 as LGHNA and CDR2 as YNFKEQ. V lost 4 bases, J lost 4 bases, and 6 bases stayed unmatched. The CDR3 totals 15 residues. This CDR3 reads CASSLDRGVGNTIYF. The CDR3 DNA reads TGTGCCAGCAGCCTAGACAGGGGTGTAGGAAACACCATATATTTT.

The V and J genes are TRBV7-3 and TRBJ2-2; D remains unclear. Between the trimmed V and J ends, which lost 4 bases and 2 bases, there was a span of 8 bases. Germline CDR1 reads SGHTA; CDR2 reads FQGTGA. The CDR3 has 14 amino acids. CDR3 protein: CASSYDENTGELFF. The CDR3 DNA reads TGTGCCAGCAGCTACGACGAAAACACCGGGGAGCTGTTTTTT.

This clone was recorded once. The chain carries TRBV5-3 and TRBJ1-2, with 7 bases identical to TRBD1. TRBV5-3 is treated as an ORF (open reading frame) with a function not yet certain. V dropped 10 bases and J dropped 8; count of bases not matched to a gene: 14. The CDR3 consists of 13 residues. The CDR3 here is CARLLKGAGGYTF. In DNA form, the CDR3 reads TGTGCCCGATTGCTAAAGGGGGCTGGAGGCTACACCTTC.

The genes are TRBV7-9 and TRBJ1-1; no definite D call. Germline assignment: CDR1 SEHNR and CDR2 FQNEAQ (reference sequence). V lost 1 base, J lost 6 bases, and 12 bases lay in between. The CDR3 runs 14 residues. This chain's CDR3 is CASSLGLGLSEAFF. The CDR3 nucleotides are TGTGCCAGCAGCTTAGGCCTGGGGTTGTCTGAAGCTTTCTTT.

This chain joins TRBV30 and TRBJ1-1; no firm D call. The CDR3 length is 13 residues. Between the trimmed V and J ends, which lost 5 bases and 1 base, there was a span of 11 bases. Per the germline V gene, CDR1 is GTSNPN and CDR2 is SVGIG (reference sequence). The DNA for the CDR3 is TGTGCCTGGGGCGGAACGGCGAACACTGAAGCTTTCTTT. This gives the protein CAWGGTANTEAFF. The full variable domain, its missing parts supplied by reference TRBV30 and TRBJ1-1, is SQTIHQWPATLVQPVGSPLSLECTVEGTSNPNLYWYRQAAGRGLQLLFYSVGIGQISSEVPQNLSASRPQDRQFILSSKKLLLSDSGFYLCAWGGTANTEAFFGQGTRLTVV.

V usage is TRBV6-2 or TRBV6-3 and J usage is TRBJ2-4; D is possibly TRBD2 (5 bases). Trimming pared 0 bases from V and 6 bases from J, leaving 6 bases between. CDR1 and CDR2 from the germline V gene are MNHEY and SVGEGT. This CDR3 spans 13 amino acids. The CDR3 here is CASSYSGRNIQYF. CDR3 DNA: TGTGCCAGCAGTTACTCGGGGAGAAACATTCAGTACTTC.

The chain is built from TRBV19 and TRBJ2-7; D is perhaps TRBD1 (6 bases). Germline CDR1 reads LNHDA; CDR2 reads SQIVND (reference sequence). V lost 7 bases and J 0 bases, leaving 19 bases between the germline ends. This CDR3 is built from 16 residues. The CDR3 DNA follows: TGTGCCAGTACCAAGGGATATGGACAGTTCTCCTACGAGCAGTACTTC. This encodes CASTKGYGQFSYEQYF.

CDR3 bases: TGTGCCAGCAGTTACTCGTGGGGATACACAGATACGCAGTATTTT. Translating gives CASSYSWGYTDTQYF. The V and J genes are TRBV6-5 and TRBJ2-3, with unresolved D. V was cut by 0 bases and J by 2 bases, with 9 bases left in between. CDR3 length: 15 amino acids. Germline loops: CDR1 MNHEY, CDR2 SVGAGI.

In this sample, this clone turned up once. The rearrangement joins TRBV27 to TRBJ2-1; TRBD2 is a possible D gene (6 bases). Trimming shortened V by 3 bases and J by 0 bases, and 9 bases separated the two germline ends. Looked up from germline, CDR1 is MNHEY and CDR2 is SMNVEV (reference sequence). The CDR3 runs to 15 residues. CDR3 in DNA: TGTGCCAGCAGTTTTAACGGGGGCTCCTACAATGAGCAGTTCTTC. Its translation: CASSFNGGSYNEQFF.

This chain connects TRBV9 to TRBJ1-4; 9 positions agree with TRBD1. CDR1 and CDR2 (germline): SGDLS, YYNGEE. With 3 bases clipped from V and 0 bases from J, the junction kept 6 bases outside the gene matches. CDR3 length: 17 amino acids. The chain's CDR3 is CASSGGQGPPTNEKLFF. CDR3 DNA sequence: TGTGCCAGCAGCGGTGGACAGGGGCCTCCAACTAATGAAAAACTGTTTTTT.

This clone was recorded once. The rearrangement uses TRBV15 and TRBJ1-1; D remains unclear. This CDR3 contains 17 residues. The V and J ends lost 0 bases and 6 bases respectively, with 20 bases between them. Per germline, CDR1 LNHNV and CDR2 YYDKDF (reference sequence). The CDR3 nucleotides read TGTGCCACCAGCAGAGAGACGCACCATTCGGGAAGGGCTGAAGCTTTCTTT. Its protein product is CATSRETHHSGRAEAFF.

This chain links TRBV5-8 with TRBJ2-3; no reliable D call. The CDR3 runs 16 residues. The ends were cut back, 0 bases at V and 2 bases at J, with 13 bases in the middle. CDR1 and CDR2 (germline): SGHTS, YDEGEE. CDR3 loop: CASSLVFQTPTDTQYF. The DNA of the CDR3 is TGTGCCAGCAGCTTGGTCTTCCAGACCCCCACAGATACGCAGTATTTT.

CDR3 amino acids: CASSQVYSSTNEKLFF. DNA of the CDR3: TGTGCCAGCAGCCAAGTGTACTCATCAACTAATGAAAAACTGTTTTTT. This sequence joins TRBV3-1 (or the pseudogene TRBV3-2) and TRBJ1-4; no reliable D call. CDR1 and CDR2 from the germline V gene are LGHDT and YNNKEL (reference sequence). The CDR3 covers 16 residues. Trimming removed 1 base from V and 0 bases from J, with 9 bases in between.